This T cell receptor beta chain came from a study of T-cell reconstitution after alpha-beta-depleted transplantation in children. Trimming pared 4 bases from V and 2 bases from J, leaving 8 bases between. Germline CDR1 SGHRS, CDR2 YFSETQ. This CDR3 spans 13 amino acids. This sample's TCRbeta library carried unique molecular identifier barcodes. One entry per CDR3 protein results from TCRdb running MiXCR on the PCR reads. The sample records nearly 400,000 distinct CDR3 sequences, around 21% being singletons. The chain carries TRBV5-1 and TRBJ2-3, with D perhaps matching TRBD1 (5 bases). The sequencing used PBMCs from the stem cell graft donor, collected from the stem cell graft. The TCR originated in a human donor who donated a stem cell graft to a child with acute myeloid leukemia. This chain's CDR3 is CASSVGHTDTQYF. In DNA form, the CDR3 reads TGCGCCAGCAGCGTTGGACACACAGATACGCAGTATTTT.